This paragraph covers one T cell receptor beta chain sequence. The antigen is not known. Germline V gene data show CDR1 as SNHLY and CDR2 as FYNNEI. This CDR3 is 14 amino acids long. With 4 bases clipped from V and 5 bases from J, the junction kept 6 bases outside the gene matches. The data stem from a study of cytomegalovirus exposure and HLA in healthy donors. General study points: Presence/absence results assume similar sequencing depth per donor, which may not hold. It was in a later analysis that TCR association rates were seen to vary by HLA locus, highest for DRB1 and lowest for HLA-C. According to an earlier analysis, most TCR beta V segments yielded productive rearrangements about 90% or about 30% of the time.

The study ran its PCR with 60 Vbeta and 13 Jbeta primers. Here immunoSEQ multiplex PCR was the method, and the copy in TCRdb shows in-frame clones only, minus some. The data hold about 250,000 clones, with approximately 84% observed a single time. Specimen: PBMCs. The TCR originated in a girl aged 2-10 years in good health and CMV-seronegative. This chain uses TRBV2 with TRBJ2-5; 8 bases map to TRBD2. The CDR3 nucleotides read TGTGCCAGCAGTGGAGGACTAGCAAGGGAGACCCAGTACTTC. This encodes CASSGGLARETQYF.